The entry below gives a single T cell receptor beta chain sequence along with its context. What it recognizes is unknown. The sample originates from a study of T cell responses to AZD1222 COVID-19 vaccine. The study, taken as a whole, reports: Repertoires were obtained solely post-peak T cell response. In a largely white British group with more females than males, clonal diversity was possibly underestimated. Spike as a whole was targeted by vaccine-associated CD4 TCRs, dominant at 160-218 and 743-854. Epitopes outside B.1.351 and B.1.1.7 mutated regions reportedly drew nearly half of spike TCRs.

V shed 2 bases and J shed 4 bases, with 14 bases lying between them. The CDR3 has 16 amino acids. Generated by immunoSEQ multiplex PCR, the TCRdb table keeps only in-frame clones and is missing some. This table holds tens of thousands of clones, around nine tenths found once. This TCR came from an adult in good health. The chain joins TRBV6-7 to TRBJ2-2; possibly TRBD1 or TRBD2 for D (5 bases each). TRBV6-7 qualifies as an ORF whose function is uncertain. Here the sequenced sample was peripheral blood, taken on day 0 of AZD1222 vaccination. The CDR3 nucleotides are TGTGCCAGCAGTTACCCCCAGAGGGGACCCACCGGGGAGCTGTTTTTT. Protein: CASSYPQRGPTGELFF.